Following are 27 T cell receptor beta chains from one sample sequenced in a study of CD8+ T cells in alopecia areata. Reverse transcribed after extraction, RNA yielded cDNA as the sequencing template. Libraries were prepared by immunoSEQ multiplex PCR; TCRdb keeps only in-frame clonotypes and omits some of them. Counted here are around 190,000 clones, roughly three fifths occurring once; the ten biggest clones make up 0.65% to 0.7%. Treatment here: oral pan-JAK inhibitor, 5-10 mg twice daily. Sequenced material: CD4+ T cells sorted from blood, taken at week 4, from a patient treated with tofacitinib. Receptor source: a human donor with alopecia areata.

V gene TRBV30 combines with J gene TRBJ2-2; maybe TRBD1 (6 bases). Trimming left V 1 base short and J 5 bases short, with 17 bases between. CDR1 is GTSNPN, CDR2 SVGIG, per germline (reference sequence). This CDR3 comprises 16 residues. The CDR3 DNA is TGTGCCTGGAGTGCATTTGGGGGCCCGGGGACCGGGGAGCTGTTTTTT. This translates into CAWSAFGGPGTGELFF.

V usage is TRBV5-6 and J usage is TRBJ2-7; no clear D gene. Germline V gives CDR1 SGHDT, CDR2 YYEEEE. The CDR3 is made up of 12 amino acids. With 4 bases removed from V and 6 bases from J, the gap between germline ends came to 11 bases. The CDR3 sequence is CASSTSKGEQYF. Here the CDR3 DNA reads TGTGCCAGCAGCACCTCAAAAGGCGAGCAGTACTTC.

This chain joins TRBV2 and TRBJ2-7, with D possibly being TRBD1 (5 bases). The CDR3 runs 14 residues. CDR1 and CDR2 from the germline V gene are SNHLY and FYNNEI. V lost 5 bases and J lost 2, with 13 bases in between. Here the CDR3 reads CASSPLDTAYEQYF. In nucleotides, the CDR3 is TGTGCCAGCAGTCCGCTGGACACTGCCTACGAGCAGTACTTC.

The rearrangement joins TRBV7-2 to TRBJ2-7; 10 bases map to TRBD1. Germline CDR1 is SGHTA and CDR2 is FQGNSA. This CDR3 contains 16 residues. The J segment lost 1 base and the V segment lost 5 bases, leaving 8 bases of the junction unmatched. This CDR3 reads CASSPRPGQGSYEQYF. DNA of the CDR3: TGTGCCAGCAGCCCTCGACCGGGACAGGGGTCCTACGAGCAGTACTTC.

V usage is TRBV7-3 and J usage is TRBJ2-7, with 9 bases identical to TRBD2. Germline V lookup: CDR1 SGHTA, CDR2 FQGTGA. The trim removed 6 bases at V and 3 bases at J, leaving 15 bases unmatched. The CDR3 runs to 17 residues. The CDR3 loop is CASRYPEALAGDYEQYF. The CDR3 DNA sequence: TGTGCCAGCAGGTACCCTGAAGCACTAGCGGGTGACTACGAGCAGTACTTC.

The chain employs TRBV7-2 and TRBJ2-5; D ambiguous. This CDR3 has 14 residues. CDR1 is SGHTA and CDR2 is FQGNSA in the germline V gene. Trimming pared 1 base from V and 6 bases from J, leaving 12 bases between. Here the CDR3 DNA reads TGTGCCAGCAGCTTAGTCGGCAGTGGAAAGACCCAGTACTTC. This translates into CASSLVGSGKTQYF.

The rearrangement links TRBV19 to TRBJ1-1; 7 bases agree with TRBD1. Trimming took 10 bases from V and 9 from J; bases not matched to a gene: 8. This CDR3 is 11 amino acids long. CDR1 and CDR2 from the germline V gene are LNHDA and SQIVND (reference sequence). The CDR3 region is CATAGQNKAFF. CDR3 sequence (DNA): TGTGCCACCGCGGGACAGAATAAAGCTTTCTTT.

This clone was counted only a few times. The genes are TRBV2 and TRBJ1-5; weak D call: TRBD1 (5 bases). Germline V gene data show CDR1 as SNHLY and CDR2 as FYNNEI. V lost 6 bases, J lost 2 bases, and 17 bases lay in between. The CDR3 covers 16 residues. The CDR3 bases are TGTGCCAGCAGGCCCCGGGAGGGACTGGGCAATCAGCCCCAGCATTTT. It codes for CASRPREGLGNQPQHF.

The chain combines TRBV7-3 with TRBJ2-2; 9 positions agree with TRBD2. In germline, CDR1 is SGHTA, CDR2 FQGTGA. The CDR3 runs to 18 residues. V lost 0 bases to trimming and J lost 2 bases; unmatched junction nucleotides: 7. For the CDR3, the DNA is TGTGCCAGCAGCTTAACGGGGGTAGCGGGAGCAAACACCGGGGAGCTGTTTTTT. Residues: CASSLTGVAGANTGELFF.

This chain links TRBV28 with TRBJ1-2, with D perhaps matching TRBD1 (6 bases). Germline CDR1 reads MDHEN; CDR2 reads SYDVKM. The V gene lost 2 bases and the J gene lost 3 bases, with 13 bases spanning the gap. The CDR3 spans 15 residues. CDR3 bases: TGTGCCAGCAGTTTAGCAAACAGGGAGGACTATGGCTACACCTTC. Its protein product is CASSLANREDYGYTF.

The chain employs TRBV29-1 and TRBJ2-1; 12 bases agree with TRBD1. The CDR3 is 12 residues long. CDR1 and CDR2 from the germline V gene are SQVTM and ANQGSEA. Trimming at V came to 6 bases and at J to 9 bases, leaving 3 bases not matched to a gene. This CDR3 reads CSVGQGASEQFF. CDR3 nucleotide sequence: TGCAGCGTGGGACAGGGGGCAAGTGAGCAGTTCTTC.

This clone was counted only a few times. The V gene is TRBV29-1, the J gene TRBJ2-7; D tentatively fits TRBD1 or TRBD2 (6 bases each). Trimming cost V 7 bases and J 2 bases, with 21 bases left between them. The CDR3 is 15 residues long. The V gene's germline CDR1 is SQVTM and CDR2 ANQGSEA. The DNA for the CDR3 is TGCAGCGCCCGATTTCCGGGGGCTTCGACCTACGAGCAGTACTTC. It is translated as CSARFPGASTYEQYF.

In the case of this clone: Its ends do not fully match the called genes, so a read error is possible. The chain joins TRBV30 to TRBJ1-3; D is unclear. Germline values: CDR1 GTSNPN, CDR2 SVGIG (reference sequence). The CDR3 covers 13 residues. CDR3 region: CAWGYSPGNTIYF. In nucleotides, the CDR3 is TGTGCCTGGGGATACAGCCCTGGGAACACCATATATTTT.

The CDR3 loop is CASRQTLGQPQHF. In DNA, the CDR3 is TGTGCCAGCAGGCAAACGTTGGGGCAGCCCCAGCATTTT. V usage is TRBV6-5 and J usage is TRBJ1-5; D uncertain. Trimming removed 6 bases from V and 7 bases from J, with 13 bases in between. This CDR3 is 13 amino acids long. Germline V gene lookup returns CDR1 MNHEY and CDR2 SVGAGI.

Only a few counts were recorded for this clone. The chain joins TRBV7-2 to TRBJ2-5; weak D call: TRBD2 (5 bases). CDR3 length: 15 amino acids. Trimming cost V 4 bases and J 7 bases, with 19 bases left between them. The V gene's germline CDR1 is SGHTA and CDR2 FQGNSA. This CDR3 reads CASSYPGARAGTQYF. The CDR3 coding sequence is TGTGCCAGCAGCTACCCGGGCGCCCGGGCGGGGACCCAGTACTTC.

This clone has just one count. CDR3 amino acids: CASRRDPTNTGELFF. CDR3 DNA sequence: TGTGCCAGCAGAAGGGACCCGACGAACACCGGGGAGCTGTTTTTT. The rearrangement links TRBV28 to TRBJ2-2; D is tentatively TRBD1 or TRBD2 (5 bases each). The CDR3 has 15 amino acids. The V gene's germline CDR1 is MDHEN and CDR2 SYDVKM. The V end was cut by 6 bases, the J end by 0 bases, with 11 bases between.

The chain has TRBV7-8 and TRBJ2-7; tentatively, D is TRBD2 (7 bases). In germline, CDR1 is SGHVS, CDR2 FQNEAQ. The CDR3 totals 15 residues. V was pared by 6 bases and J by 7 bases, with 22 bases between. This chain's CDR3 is CASSQGGERGREQYF. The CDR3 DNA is TGTGCCAGCAGTCAAGGGGGGGAGAGGGGTCGTGAGCAGTACTTC. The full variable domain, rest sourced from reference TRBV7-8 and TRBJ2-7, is GAGVSQSPRYKVAKRGQDVALRCDPISGHVSLFWYQQALGQGPEFLTYFQNEAQLDKSGLPSDRFFAERPEGSVSTLKIQRTQQEDSAVYLCASSQGGERGREQYFGPGTRLTVT.

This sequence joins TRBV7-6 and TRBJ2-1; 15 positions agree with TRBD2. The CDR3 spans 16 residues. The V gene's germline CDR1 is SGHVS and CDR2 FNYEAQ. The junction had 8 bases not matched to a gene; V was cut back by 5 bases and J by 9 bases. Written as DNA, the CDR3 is TGTGCCAGCAGCCCCCCCGGACTAGCGGGAGGGAGTGAGCAGTTCTTC. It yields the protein CASSPPGLAGGSEQFF. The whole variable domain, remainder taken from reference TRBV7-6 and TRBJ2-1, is GAGVSQSPRYKVTKRGQDVALRCDPISGHVSLYWYRQALGQGPEFLTYFNYEAQQDKSGLPNDRFSAERPEGSISTLTIQRTEQRDSAMYRCASSPPGLAGGSEQFFGPGTRLTVL.

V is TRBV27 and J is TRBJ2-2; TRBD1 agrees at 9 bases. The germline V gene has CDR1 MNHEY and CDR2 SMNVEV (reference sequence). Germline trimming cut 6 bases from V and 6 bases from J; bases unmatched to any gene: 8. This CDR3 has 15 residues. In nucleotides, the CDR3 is TGTGCCAGCAGCCGACAGGGGGTCCTGGCCGGGGAGCTGTTTTTT. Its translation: CASSRQGVLAGELFF.

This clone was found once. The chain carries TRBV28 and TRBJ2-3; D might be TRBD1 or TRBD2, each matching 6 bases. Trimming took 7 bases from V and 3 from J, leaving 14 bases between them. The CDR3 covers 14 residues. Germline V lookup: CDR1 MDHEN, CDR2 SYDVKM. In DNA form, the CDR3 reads TGTGCCAGCACACTAGGGGGGTATACAGATACGCAGTATTTT. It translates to CASTLGGYTDTQYF.

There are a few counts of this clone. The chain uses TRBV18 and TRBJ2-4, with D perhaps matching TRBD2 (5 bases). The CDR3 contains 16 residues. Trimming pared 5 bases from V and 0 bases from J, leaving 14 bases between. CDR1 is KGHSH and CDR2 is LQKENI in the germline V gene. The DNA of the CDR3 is TGTGCCAGCTCATCCACGGGGAGCTTAGCCAAAAACATTCAGTACTTC. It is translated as CASSSTGSLAKNIQYF. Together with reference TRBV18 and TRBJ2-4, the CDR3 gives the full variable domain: NAGVMQNPRHLVRRRGQEARLRCSPMKGHSHVYWYRQLPEEGLKFMVYLQKENIIDESGMPKERFSAEFPKEGPSILRIQQVVRGDSAAYFCASSSTGSLAKNIQYFGAGTRLSVL.

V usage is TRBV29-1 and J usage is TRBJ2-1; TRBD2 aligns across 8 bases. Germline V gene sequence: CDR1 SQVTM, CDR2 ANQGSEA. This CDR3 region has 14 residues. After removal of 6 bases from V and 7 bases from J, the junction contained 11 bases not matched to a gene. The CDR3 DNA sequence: TGCAGCGTGCTCGGCGGGAGGATAGTAAATGAGCAGTTCTTC. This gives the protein CSVLGGRIVNEQFF.

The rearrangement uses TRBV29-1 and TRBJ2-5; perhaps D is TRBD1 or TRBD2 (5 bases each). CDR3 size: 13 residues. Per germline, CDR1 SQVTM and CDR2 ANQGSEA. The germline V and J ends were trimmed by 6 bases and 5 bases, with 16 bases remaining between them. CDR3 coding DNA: TGCAGCGTCCTCGTTGGGGGTAGGGAGACCCAGTACTTC. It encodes CSVLVGGRETQYF.

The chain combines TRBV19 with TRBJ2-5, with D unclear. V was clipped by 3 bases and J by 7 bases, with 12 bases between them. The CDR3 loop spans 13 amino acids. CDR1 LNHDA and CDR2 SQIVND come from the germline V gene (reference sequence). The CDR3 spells CASSMGFSSTQYF. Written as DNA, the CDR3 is TGTGCCAGTAGTATGGGCTTCTCGTCGACCCAGTACTTC.

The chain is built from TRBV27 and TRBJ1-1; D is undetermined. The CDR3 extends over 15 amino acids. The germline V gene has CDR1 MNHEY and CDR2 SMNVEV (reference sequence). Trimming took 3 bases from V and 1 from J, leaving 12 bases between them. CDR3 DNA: TGTGCCAGCAGTTTTTTCACTGGTCGGAACACTGAAGCTTTCTTT. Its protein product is CASSFFTGRNTEAFF.

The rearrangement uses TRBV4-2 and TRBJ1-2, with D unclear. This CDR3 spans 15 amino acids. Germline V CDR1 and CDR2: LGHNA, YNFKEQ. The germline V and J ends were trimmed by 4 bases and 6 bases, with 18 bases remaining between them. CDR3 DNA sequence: TGTGCCAGCAGCCGAGAAGTACTATCGGAAAATGGCTACACCTTC. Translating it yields CASSREVLSENGYTF.

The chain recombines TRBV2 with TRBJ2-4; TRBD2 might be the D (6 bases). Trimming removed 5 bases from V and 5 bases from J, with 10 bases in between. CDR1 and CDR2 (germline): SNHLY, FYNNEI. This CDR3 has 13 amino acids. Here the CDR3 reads CASSSPGENIQYF. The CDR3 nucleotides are TGTGCCAGCAGTTCGCCGGGGGAAAACATTCAGTACTTC.